This T cell receptor beta chain emerged from a study of T cell changes during pregnancy in multiple sclerosis. Profiling relied on immunoSEQ multiplex PCR, and the TCRdb table lists in-frame clones only, not all of them. The profile covers 60,000 or so clones, with about 92% appearing a single time and roughly 2.2% taken by the ten largest. The origin of this receptor is a female donor in good health, enrolled as a control in a pregnancy study. The sequences come from peripheral blood, collected in the second trimester of pregnancy.

The CDR3 sequence: CASSDPRRSGELFF. CDR3 bases: TGCGCCAGCAGCGACCCTCGGCGGTCCGGGGAGCTGTTTTTT. The genes are TRBV5-1 and TRBJ2-2; D unresolved. The germline V gene has CDR1 SGHRS and CDR2 YFSETQ. Trimming shortened V by 4 bases and J by 6 bases, and 13 bases separated the two germline ends. CDR3 size: 14 residues.